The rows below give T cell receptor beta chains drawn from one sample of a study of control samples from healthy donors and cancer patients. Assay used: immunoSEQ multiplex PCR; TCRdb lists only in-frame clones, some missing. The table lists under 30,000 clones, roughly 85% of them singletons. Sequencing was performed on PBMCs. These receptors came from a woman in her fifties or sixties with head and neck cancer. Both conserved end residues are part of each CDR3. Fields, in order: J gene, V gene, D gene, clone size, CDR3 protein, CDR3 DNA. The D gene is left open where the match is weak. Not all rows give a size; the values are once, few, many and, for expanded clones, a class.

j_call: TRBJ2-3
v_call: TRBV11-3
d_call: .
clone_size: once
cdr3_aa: CASSLDQTDTQYF
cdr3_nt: TGTGCCAGCAGCTTAGACCAAACAGATACGCAGTATTTT

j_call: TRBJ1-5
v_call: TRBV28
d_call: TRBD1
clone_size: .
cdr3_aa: CASLPGTGINQPQHF
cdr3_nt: TGTGCCAGCCTGCCTGGGACAGGGATCAATCAGCCCCAGCATTTT

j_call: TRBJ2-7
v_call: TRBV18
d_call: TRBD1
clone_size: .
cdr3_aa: CASSPTGGYEQYF
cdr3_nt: TGTGCCAGCTCACCAACAGGGGGCTACGAGCAGTACTTC

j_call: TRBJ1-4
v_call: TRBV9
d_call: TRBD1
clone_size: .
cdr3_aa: CASSGPGTGRGEKLFF
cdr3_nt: TGTGCCAGCAGCGGTCCCGGGACAGGGAGGGGTGAAAAACTGTTTTTT

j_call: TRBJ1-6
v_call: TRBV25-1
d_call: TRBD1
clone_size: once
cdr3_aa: CASSVQGANSPLHF
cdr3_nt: TGTGCCAGCAGTGTACAGGGGGCCAATTCACCCCTCCACTTT

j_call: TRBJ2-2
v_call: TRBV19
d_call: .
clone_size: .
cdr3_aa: CASSQRDTGELFF
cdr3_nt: TGTGCCAGTAGTCAAAGGGACACCGGGGAGCTGTTTTTT

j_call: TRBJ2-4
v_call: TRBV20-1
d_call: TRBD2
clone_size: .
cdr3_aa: CSASSAAGGVEIQYF
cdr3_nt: TGCAGTGCTAGTTCTGCGGCGGGAGGGGTGGAGATTCAGTACTTC

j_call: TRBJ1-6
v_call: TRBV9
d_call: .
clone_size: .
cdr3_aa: CASSVVANSPLHF
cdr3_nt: TGTGCCAGCAGCGTAGTGGCGAATTCACCCCTCCACTTT

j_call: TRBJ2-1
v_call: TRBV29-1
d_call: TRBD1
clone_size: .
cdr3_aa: CSVGTGFIGMNEQFF
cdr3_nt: TGCAGCGTTGGGACAGGGTTTATTGGGATGAATGAGCAGTTCTTC

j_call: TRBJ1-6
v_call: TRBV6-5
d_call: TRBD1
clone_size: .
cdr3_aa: CASSPTGPHSPLHF
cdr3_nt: TGTGCCAGCAGCCCGACAGGGCCCCATTCACCCCTCCACTTT

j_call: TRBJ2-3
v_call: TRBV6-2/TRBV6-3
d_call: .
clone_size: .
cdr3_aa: CASSYSKNTQYF
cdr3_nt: TGTGCCAGCAGTTACTCGAAAAACACGCAGTATTTT

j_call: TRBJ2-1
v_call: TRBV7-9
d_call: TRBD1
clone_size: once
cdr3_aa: CASIRQGSPYNEQFF
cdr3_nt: TGTGCCAGCATCCGACAGGGATCTCCCTACAATGAGCAGTTCTTC

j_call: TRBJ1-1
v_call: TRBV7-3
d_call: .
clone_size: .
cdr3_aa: CASSPTGQNTEAFF
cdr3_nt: TGTGCCAGCAGCCCGACAGGACAGAACACTGAAGCTTTCTTT

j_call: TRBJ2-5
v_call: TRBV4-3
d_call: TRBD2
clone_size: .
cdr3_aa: CASSRWASGRARSETQYF
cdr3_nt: TGCGCCAGCAGCCGGTGGGCTAGCGGGAGGGCCCGTAGTGAGACCCAGTACTTC

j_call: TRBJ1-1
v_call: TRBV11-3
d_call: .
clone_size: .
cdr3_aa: CASSLDRTEAFF
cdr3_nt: TGTGCCAGCAGCTTAGATAGGACTGAAGCTTTCTTT

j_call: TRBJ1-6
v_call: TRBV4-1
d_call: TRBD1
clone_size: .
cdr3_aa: CASSQARGPSISYNSPLHF
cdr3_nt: TGCGCCAGCAGCCAAGCCAGGGGGCCCTCGATCTCCTATAATTCACCCCTCCACTTT

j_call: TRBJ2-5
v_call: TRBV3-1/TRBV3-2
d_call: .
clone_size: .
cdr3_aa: CASSPQAPGTQYF
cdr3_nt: TGTGCCAGCAGCCCACAAGCGCCGGGGACCCAGTACTTC

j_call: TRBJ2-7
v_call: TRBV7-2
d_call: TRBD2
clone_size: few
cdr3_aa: CASSPGLGTYEQYF
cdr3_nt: TGTGCCAGCAGCCCGGGACTAGGTACCTACGAGCAGTACTTC

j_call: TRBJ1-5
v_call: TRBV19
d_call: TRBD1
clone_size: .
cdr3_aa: CASSMGTGRLGQPQHF
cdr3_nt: TGTGCCAGTAGTATGGGGACAGGGAGATTAGGTCAGCCCCAGCATTTT

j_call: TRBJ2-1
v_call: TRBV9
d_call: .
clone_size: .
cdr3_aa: CASSVAVTTIDEQFF
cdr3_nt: TGTGCCAGCAGCGTAGCGGTGACCACTATAGATGAGCAGTTCTTC

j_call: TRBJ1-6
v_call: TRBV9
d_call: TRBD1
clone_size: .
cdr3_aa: CASSVGPGQNSPLHF
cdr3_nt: TGTGCCAGCAGCGTAGGCCCGGGACAGAATTCACCCCTCCACTTT

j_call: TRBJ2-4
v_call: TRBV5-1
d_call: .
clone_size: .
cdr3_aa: CASSIGQSWGGIQYF
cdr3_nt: TGCGCCAGCAGCATCGGACAGTCTTGGGGTGGCATTCAGTACTTC

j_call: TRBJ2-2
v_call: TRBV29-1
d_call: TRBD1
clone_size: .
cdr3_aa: CSVQQGADTGELFF
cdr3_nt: TGCAGCGTTCAACAGGGGGCGGACACCGGGGAGCTGTTTTTT

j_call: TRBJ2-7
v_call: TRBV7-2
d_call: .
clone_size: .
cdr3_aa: CASTPSGAAFVFYEQYF
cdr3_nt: TGTGCCAGCACCCCTTCTGGGGCAGCTTTCGTATTCTACGAGCAGTACTTC

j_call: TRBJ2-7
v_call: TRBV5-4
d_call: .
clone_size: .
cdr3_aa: CASSLDGADYEQYF
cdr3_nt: TGTGCCAGCAGCTTGGATGGGGCGGACTACGAGCAGTACTTC

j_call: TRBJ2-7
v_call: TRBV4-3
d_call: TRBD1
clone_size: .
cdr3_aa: CASRRDMTGNSYEQYF
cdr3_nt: TGCGCCAGCAGGAGAGACATGACAGGGAATTCCTACGAGCAGTACTTC

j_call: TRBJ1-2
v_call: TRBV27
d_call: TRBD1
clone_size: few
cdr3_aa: CASSAGQGTHYGYTF
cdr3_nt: TGTGCCAGCAGCGCGGGACAGGGAACCCACTATGGCTACACCTTC

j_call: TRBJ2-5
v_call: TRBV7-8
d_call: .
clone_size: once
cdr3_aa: CASRRTSGKQETQYF
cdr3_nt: TGTGCCAGCAGACGGACCTCAGGGAAGCAAGAGACCCAGTACTTC

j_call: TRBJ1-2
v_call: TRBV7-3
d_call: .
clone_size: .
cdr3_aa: CASSLTGKPNYGYTF
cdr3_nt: TGTGCCAGCAGCTTGACGGGCAAACCTAACTATGGCTACACCTTC

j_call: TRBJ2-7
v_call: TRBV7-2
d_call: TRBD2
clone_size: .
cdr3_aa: CASSLEPSGAYEQYF
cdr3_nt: TGTGCCAGCAGCTTAGAACCTAGCGGAGCCTACGAGCAGTACTTC

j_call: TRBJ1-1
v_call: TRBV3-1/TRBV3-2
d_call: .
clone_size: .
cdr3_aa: CASSQVRAPLRTEAFF
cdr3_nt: TGTGCCAGCAGCCAAGTAAGAGCACCCCTGCGGACTGAAGCTTTCTTT

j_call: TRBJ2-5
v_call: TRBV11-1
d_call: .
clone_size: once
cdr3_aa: CASSPGRSYQETQYF
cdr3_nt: TGTGCCAGCAGCCCCGGCAGGAGTTATCAAGAGACCCAGTACTTC

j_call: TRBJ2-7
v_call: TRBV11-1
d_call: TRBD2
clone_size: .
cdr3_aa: CASSFGGSYNEQYF
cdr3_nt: TGTGCCAGCAGCTTCGGCGGGAGTTATAACGAGCAGTACTTC

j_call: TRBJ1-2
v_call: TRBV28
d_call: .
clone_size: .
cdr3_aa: CASSSVLDRSPNYGYTF
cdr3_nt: TGTGCCAGCAGCTCGGTCCTCGACAGATCTCCTAACTATGGCTACACCTTC

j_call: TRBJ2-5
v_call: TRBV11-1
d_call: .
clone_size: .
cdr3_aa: CASSLGAGQETQYF
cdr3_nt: TGTGCCAGCAGCTTAGGAGCAGGCCAAGAGACCCAGTACTTC

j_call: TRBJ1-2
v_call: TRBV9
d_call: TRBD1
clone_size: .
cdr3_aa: CASSQPGTAYGYTF
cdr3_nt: TGTGCCAGCAGCCAACCCGGGACAGCCTATGGCTACACCTTC

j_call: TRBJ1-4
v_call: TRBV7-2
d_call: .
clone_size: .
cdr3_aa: CASSLSAVAPTNEKLFF
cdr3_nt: TGTGCCAGCAGCTTATCGGCAGTAGCCCCAACTAATGAAAAACTGTTTTTT

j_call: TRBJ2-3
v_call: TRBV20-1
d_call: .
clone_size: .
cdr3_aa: CSASKTGRGTDTQYF
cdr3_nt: TGCAGTGCTAGTAAGACCGGACGGGGCACAGATACGCAGTATTTT

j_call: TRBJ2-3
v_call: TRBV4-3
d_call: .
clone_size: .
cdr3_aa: CASSQVGIFDTQYF
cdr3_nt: TGCGCCAGCAGCCAAGTAGGAATTTTTGATACGCAGTATTTT

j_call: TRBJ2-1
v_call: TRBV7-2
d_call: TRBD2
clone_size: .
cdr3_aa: CASSLGGLAGTEQFF
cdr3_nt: TGTGCCAGCAGCTTAGGGGGACTAGCGGGGACTGAGCAGTTCTTC

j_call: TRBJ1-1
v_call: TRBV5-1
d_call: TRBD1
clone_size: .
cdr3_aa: CASSPMDRGAEAFF
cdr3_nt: TGCGCCAGCAGCCCGATGGACAGGGGAGCTGAAGCTTTCTTT

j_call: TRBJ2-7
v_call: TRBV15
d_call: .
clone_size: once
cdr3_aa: CATSRDQQGTLF
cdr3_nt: TGTGCCACCAGCAGAGATCAGCAGGGAACCCTCTTC

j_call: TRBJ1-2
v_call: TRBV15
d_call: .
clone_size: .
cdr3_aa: CATSPNYSGYGYTF
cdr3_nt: TGTGCCACCAGCCCGAACTACAGTGGCTATGGCTACACCTTC

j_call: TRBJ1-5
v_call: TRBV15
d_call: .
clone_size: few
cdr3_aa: CATSSRTGQPQHF
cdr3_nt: TGTGCCACCAGCAGCCGTACAGGGCAGCCCCAGCATTTT

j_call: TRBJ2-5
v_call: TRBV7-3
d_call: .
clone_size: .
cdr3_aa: CASSLNRKETQYF
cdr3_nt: TGTGCCAGCAGCTTAAACAGAAAAGAGACCCAGTACTTC